This T cell receptor beta chain was observed in a study of cytomegalovirus exposure and HLA in healthy donors. Germline lookup yields CDR1 SGHVS and CDR2 FQNEAQ. The CDR3 extends over 14 amino acids. With 5 bases removed from V and 7 bases from J, the gap between germline ends came to 15 bases. With respect to this clone: Antigen: not known.

The study ran its PCR with 60 Vbeta and 13 Jbeta primers. The assay was immunoSEQ multiplex PCR, and TCRdb's table has in-frame clones only and misses some. The table has under 200,000 clones, roughly 70% seen once. Overall study results and limits: Associated with cytomegalovirus, according to the listing, were 150 to 200 TCR beta chains. Later analysis found that TCR beta chains associated with HLA were more clonally expanded than other, equally common chains. Being productive about 90% or about 30% of the time was typical of most TCR beta V segments in an earlier analysis. Most TCR sequences were seen very rarely across donors, but some public TCRs occurred in many.

The TCR was taken from a woman aged 45-65 years in good health and CMV-seropositive. The specimen sequenced was PBMCs. The chain couples TRBV7-8 to TRBJ1-5; tentative D call: TRBD1 (5 bases). The CDR3 DNA follows: TGTGCCAGCAGCCCTCAGGGTGGAGTGCAGCCCCAGCATTTT. It codes for CASSPQGGVQPQHF.